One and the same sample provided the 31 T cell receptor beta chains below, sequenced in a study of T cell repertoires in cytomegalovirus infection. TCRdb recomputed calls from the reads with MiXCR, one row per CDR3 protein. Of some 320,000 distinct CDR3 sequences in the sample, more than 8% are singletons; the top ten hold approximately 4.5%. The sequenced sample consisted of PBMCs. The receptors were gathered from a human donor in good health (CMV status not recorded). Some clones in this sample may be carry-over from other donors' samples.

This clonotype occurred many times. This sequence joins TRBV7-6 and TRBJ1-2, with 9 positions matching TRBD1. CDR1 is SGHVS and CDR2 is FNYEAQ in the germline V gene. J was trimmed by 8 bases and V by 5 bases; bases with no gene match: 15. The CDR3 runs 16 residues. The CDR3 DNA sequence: TGTGCCAGCAGCAAATACTACGGGACAGGGCCCGAAGGCTACACCTTC. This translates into CASSKYYGTGPEGYTF.

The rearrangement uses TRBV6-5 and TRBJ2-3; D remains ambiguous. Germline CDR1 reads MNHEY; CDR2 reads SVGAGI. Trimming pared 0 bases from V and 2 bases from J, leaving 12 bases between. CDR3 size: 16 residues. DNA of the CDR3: TGTGCCAGCAGTTACTCCGGCAGACCATCCACAGATACGCAGTATTTT. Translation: CASSYSGRPSTDTQYF.

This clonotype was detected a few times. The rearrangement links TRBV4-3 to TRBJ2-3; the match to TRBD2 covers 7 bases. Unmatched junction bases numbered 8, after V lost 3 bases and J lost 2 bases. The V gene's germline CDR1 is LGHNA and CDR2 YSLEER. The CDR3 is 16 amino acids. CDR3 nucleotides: TGCGCCAGCAGCCAGGGTCTTCGGGGGGACACAGATACGCAGTATTTT. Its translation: CASSQGLRGDTDTQYF.

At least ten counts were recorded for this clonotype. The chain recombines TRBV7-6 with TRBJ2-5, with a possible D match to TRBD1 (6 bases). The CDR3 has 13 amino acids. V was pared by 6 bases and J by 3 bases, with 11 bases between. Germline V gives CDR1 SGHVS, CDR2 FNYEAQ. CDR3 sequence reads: CASSPDRKETQYF. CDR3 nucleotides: TGTGCCAGCAGTCCCGACAGGAAAGAGACCCAGTACTTC.

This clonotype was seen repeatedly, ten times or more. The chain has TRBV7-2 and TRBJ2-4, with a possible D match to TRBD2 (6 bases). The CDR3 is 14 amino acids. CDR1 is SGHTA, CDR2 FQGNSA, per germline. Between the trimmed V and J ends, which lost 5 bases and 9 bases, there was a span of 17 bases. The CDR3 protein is CASSPWRGGSIQYF. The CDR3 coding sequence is TGTGCCAGCAGCCCCTGGAGGGGCGGCAGCATTCAGTACTTC.

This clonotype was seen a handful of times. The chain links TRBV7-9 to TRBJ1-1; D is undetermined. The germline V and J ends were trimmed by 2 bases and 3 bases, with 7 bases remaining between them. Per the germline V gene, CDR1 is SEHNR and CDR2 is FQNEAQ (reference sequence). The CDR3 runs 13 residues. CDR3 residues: CASSLSMYTEAFF. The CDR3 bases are TGTGCCAGCAGCTTAAGTATGTACACTGAAGCTTTCTTT.

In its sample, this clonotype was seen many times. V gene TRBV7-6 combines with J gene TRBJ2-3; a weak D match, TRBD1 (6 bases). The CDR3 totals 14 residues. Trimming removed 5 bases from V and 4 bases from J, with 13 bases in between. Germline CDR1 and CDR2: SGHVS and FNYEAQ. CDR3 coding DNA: TGTGCCAGCAGCATCCGCTCAGGGGCAGATACGCAGTATTTT. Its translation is CASSIRSGADTQYF.

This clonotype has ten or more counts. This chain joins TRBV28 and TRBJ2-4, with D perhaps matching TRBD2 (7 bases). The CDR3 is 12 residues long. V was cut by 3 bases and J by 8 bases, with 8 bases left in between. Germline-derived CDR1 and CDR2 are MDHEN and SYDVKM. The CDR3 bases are TGTGCCAGCAGTTTGGGGGGGCACATTCAGTACTTC. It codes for CASSLGGHIQYF.

The CDR3 bases are TGTGCCAGCAGTTCTTGGGGGGCGCCCACGGGGGGAGCCAAAAACATTCAGTACTTC. Translating it yields CASSSWGAPTGGAKNIQYF. The genes are TRBV6-1 and TRBJ2-4; perhaps TRBD2 as D (7 bases). The V end lost 5 bases, the J end lost 0 bases, and 23 bases lay between the germline ends. Germline CDR1 reads MNHNS; CDR2 reads SASEGT. CDR3 length: 19 residues.

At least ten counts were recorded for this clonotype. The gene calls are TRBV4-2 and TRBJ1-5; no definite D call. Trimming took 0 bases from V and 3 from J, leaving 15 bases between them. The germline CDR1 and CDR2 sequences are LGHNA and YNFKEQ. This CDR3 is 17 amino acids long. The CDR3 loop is CASSQDLIGAPNQPQHF. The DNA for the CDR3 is TGTGCCAGCAGCCAAGATTTGATAGGTGCACCCAATCAGCCCCAGCATTTT.

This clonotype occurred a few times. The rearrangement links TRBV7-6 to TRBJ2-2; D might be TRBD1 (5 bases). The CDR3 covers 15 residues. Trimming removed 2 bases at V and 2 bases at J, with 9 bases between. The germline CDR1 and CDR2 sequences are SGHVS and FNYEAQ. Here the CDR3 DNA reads TGTGCCAGCAGCTTAAGAGACAGAAACACCGGGGAGCTGTTTTTT. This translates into CASSLRDRNTGELFF.

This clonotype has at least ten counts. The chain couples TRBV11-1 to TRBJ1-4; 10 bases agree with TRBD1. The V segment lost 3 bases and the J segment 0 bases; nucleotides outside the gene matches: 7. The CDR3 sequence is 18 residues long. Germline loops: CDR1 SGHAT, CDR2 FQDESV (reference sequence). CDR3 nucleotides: TGTGCCAGCAGCTTTCAACTCGGACAGGGGGCAACTAATGAAAAACTGTTTTTT. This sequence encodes CASSFQLGQGATNEKLFF.

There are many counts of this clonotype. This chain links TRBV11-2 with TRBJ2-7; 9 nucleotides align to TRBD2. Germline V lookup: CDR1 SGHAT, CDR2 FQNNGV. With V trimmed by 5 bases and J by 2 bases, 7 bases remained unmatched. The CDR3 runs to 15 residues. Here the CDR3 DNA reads TGTGCCAGCAGCCGCAGACTAGCGGTAGCCTACGAGCAGTACTTC. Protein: CASSRRLAVAYEQYF.

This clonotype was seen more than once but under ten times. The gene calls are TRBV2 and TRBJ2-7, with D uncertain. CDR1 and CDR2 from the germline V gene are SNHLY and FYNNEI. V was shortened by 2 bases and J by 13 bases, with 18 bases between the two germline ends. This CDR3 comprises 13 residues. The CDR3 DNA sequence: TGTGCCAGCAGTGAATCAGGTGGATCCGCATACTACTTC. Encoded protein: CASSESGGSAYYF.

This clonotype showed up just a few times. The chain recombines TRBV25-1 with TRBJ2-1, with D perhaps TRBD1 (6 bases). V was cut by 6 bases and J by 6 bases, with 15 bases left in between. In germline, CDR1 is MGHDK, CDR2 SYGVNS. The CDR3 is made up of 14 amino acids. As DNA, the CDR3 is TGTGCCAGCAGAGAAGCAGGGGAAGGCAATGAGCAGTTCTTC. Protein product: CASREAGEGNEQFF.

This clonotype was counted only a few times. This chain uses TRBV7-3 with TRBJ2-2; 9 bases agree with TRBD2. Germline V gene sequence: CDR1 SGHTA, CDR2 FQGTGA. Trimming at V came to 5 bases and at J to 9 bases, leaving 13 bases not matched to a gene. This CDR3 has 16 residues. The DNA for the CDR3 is TGTGCCAGCAGCCCCCGCGGAGCGGGGGGACCCCGGGAGCTGTTTTTT. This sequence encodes CASSPRGAGGPRELFF.

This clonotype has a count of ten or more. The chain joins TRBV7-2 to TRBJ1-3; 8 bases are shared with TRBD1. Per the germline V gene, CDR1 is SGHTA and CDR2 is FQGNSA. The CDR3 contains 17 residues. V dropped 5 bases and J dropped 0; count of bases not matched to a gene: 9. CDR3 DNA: TGTGCCAGCAGCGCCACCGGGACAGGTCTCTCTGGAAACACCATATATTTT. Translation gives CASSATGTGLSGNTIYF.

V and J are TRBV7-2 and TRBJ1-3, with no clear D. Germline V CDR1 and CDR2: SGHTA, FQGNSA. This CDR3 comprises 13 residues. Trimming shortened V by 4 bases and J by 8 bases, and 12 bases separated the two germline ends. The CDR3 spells CASSSQKVDTIYF. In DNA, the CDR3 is TGTGCCAGCAGCTCTCAAAAGGTGGACACCATATATTTT.

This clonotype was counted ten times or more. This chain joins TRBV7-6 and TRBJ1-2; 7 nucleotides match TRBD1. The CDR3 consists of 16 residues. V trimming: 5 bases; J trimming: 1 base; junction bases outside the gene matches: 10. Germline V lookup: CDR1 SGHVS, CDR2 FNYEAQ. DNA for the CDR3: TGTGCCAGCAGCCCTGCTGGGACAGCCTATAACTATGGCTACACCTTC. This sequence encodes CASSPAGTAYNYGYTF.

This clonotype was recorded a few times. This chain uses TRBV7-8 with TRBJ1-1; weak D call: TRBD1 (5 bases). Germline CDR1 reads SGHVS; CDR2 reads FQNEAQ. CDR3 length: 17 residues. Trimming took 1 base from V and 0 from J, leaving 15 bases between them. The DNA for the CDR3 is TGTGCCAGCAGCTTAGTCGTTCGGGGGAGCATGAACACTGAAGCTTTCTTT. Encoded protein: CASSLVVRGSMNTEAFF.

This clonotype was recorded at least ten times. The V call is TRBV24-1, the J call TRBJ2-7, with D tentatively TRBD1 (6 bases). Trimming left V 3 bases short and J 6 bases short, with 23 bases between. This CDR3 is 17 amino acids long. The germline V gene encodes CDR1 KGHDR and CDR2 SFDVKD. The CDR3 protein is CATSDPTGHLLAGEQYF. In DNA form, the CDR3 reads TGTGCCACCAGTGATCCGACGGGACACCTACTTGCTGGCGAGCAGTACTTC.

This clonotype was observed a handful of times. CDR3 bases: TGTGCCAGCAGCTTAGTATCAGGGCGAGCTTTCTTT. Protein: CASSLVSGRAFF. This chain connects TRBV11-2 to TRBJ1-1; TRBD1 might be the D (5 bases). The germline CDR1 and CDR2 sequences are SGHAT and FQNNGV. Trimming pared 1 base from V and 10 bases from J, leaving 10 bases between. The CDR3 is 12 amino acids.

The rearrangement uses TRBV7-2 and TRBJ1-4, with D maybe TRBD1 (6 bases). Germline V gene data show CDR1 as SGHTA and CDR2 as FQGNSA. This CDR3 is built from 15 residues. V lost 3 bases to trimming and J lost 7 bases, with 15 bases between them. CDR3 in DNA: TGTGCCAGCAGCTTGAGGGGGGGCGCAGGTGAAAAACTGTTTTTT. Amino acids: CASSLRGGAGEKLFF.

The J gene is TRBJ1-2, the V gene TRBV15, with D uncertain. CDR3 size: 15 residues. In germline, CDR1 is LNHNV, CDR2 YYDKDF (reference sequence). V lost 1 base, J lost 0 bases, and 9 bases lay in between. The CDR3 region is CATSRVGRANYGYTF. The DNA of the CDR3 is TGTGCCACCAGCAGAGTCGGGCGAGCTAACTATGGCTACACCTTC.

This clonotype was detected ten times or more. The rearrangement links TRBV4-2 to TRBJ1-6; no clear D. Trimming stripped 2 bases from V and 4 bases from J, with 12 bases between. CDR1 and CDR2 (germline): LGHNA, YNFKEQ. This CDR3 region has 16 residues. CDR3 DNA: TGTGCCAGCAGCCAATCAAGCGGCAAATATAATTCACCCCTCCACTTT. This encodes CASSQSSGKYNSPLHF.

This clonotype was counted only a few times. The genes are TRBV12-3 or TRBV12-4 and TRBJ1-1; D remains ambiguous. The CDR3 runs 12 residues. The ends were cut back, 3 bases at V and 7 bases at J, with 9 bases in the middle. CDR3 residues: CASSFLGNEAFF. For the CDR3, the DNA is TGTGCCAGCAGTTTCCTGGGAAATGAAGCTTTCTTT.

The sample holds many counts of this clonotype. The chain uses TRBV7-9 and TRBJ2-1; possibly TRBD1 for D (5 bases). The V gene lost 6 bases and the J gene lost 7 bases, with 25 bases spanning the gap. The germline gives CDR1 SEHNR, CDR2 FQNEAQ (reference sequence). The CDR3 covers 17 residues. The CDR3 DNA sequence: TGTGCCAGCAGTTCAAGGGGCGGAAATGAAAAGGGTAATGAGCAGTTCTTC. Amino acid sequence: CASSSRGGNEKGNEQFF.

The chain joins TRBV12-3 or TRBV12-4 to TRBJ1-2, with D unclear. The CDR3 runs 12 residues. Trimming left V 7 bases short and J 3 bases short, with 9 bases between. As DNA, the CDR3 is TGTGCCAGCACCCCCGACCACTATGGCTACACCTTC. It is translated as CASTPDHYGYTF.

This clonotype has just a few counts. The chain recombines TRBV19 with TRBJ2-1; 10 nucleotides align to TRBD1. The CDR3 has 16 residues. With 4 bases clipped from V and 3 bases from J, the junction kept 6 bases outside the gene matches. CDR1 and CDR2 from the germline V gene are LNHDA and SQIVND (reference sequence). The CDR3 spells CASSRTGGSIYNEQFF. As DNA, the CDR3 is TGTGCCAGTAGTAGGACAGGGGGTTCCATCTACAATGAGCAGTTCTTC. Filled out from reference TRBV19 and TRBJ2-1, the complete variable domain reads DGGITQSPKYLFRKEGQNVTLSCEQNLNHDAMYWYRQDPGQGLRLIYYSQIVNDFQKGDIAEGYSVSREKKESFPLTVTSAQKNPTAFYLCASSRTGGSIYNEQFFGPGTRLTVL.

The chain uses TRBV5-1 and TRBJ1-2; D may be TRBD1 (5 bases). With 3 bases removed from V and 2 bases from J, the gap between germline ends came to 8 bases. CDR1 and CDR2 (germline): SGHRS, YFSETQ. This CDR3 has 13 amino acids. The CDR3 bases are TGCGCCAGCAGCTCCCCAGGGAACTATGGCTACACCTTC. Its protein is CASSSPGNYGYTF.

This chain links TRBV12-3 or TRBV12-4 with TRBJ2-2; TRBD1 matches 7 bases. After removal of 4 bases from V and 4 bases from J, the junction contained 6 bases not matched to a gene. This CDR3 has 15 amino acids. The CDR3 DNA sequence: TGTGCCAGCAGTTCGGACAGGCCCCTCACCGGGGAGCTGTTTTTT. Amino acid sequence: CASSSDRPLTGELFF.